This T cell receptor beta chain derives from a study of blood T cells in healthy people across ages. Study at large: With template switching, about one barcoded beta molecule was captured per two T cells.

Germline CDR1 MDHEN, CDR2 SYDVKM. V was clipped by 6 bases and J by 1 base; unmatched bases: 4. This CDR3 spans 16 amino acids. For the second PCR, which ran for about 7 to 12 cycles, a sample-barcoded 5' primer and a J-beta primer mix were used. One entry per CDR3 protein, called by TCRdb with MiXCR from the 5' RACE reads. The sample lists roughly 1.6 million distinct CDR3 sequences, almost 35% occurring once. The V and J genes are TRBV28 and TRBJ2-4; 12 nucleotides line up with TRBD2. The source of this sequence is a woman under 40 in good health. The sequencing input was blood. The CDR3 reads CASRPTSGSAKNIQYF. The CDR3 coding sequence is TGTGCCAGCAGACCGACTAGCGGGAGTGCCAAAAACATTCAGTACTTC.